The 31 T cell receptor beta chains presented below share a single source sample, sequenced in a study of cytomegalovirus exposure and HLA in healthy donors. 60 Vbeta and 13 Jbeta primers were used in PCR. Clones were read by immunoSEQ multiplex PCR, and TCRdb kept only the in-frame ones, dropping some. The profile shows about 160,000 clones, approximately 67% of them singletons. Input material: PBMCs. The origin of the receptors is a young woman in good health and CMV-seropositive.

The chain carries TRBV6-5 and TRBJ2-4; 9 nucleotides agree with TRBD1. The CDR3 contains 15 residues. The trim removed 0 bases at V and 8 bases at J, leaving 5 bases unmatched. Germline-derived CDR1 and CDR2 are MNHEY and SVGAGI. Written as DNA, the CDR3 is TGTGCCAGCAGTTACTCCCCGGACAGGGGCCACATTCAGTACTTC. Protein: CASSYSPDRGHIQYF.

This chain connects TRBV7-8 to TRBJ2-5, with D perhaps TRBD2 (6 bases). This CDR3 contains 15 residues. CDR1 is SGHVS, CDR2 FQNEAQ, per germline. V dropped 0 bases and J dropped 5 bases, with 13 bases sitting between them. The CDR3 DNA follows: TGTGCCAGCAGCTTAGCCAGGAGGGGTAAGGAGACCCAGTACTTC. Protein: CASSLARRGKETQYF.

The V gene is TRBV7-8, the J gene TRBJ2-7; 13 bases align to TRBD2. This CDR3 is 15 amino acids long. Germline-derived CDR1 and CDR2 are SGHVS and FQNEAQ. V shed 4 bases, J shed 2 bases, and the junction held 2 bases outside the gene matches. Written as DNA, the CDR3 is TGTGCCAGCAGCTCGACTAGCGGGGGGACCTACGAGCAGTACTTC. Translated: CASSSTSGGTYEQYF. Drawing the rest from reference TRBV7-8 and TRBJ2-7, the complete variable domain is GAGVSQSPRYKVAKRGQDVALRCDPISGHVSLFWYQQALGQGPEFLTYFQNEAQLDKSGLPSDRFFAERPEGSVSTLKIQRTQQEDSAVYLCASSSTSGGTYEQYFGPGTRLTVT.

This clone was observed a single time. The chain couples TRBV9 to TRBJ2-5, with 12 nucleotides matching TRBD2. Per the germline V gene, CDR1 is SGDLS and CDR2 is YYNGEE. This CDR3 has 15 residues. J was trimmed by 5 bases and V by 4 bases; bases with no gene match: 6. Written as DNA, the CDR3 is TGTGCCAGCAGCACCCTAGCGGGGGGGCGCGAGACCCAGTACTTC. Translating gives CASSTLAGGRETQYF.

This clone was observed once. The V gene is TRBV13, the J gene TRBJ2-1; tentatively, D is TRBD1 (5 bases). CDR3 length: 15 amino acids. Germline lookup yields CDR1 PRHDT and CDR2 FYEKMQ (reference sequence). Trimming shortened V by 2 bases and J by 4 bases, and 12 bases separated the two germline ends. Here the CDR3 reads CASSLRARGYNEQFF. The CDR3 nucleotides read TGTGCCAGCAGCTTACGGGCTAGGGGTTACAATGAGCAGTTCTTC.

For this clone: The same CDR3 arises from other DNA sequences in this sample as well. The rearrangement joins TRBV6-5 to TRBJ2-7, with 9 positions matching TRBD1. The J segment lost 2 bases and the V segment lost 0 bases, leaving 2 bases of the junction unmatched. The CDR3 loop spans 15 amino acids. Germline values: CDR1 MNHEY, CDR2 SVGAGI. CDR3: CASSYSGQGTYEQYF. The CDR3 region has the DNA TGTGCCAGCAGTTACTCGGGACAGGGAACCTACGAGCAGTACTTC.

This clone was counted a single time. This chain's CDR3 is CAWSAGTSGNNEQFF. In DNA, the CDR3 is TGTGCCTGGAGTGCCGGGACTAGCGGAAACAATGAGCAGTTCTTC. The chain has TRBV30 and TRBJ2-1; 11 bases align to TRBD2. CDR3 length equals 15 residues. Germline assignment: CDR1 GTSNPN and CDR2 SVGIG (reference sequence). Trimming at V came to 1 base and at J to 5 bases, leaving 4 bases not matched to a gene.

This chain links TRBV2 with TRBJ1-1; D is unresolved. V was shortened by 8 bases and J by 1 base, with 11 bases between the two germline ends. Germline V lookup: CDR1 SNHLY, CDR2 FYNNEI. The CDR3 loop spans 13 amino acids. In DNA, the CDR3 is TGTGCCAGCCGCTTCGTCGGGAACACTGAAGCTTTCTTT. This translates into CASRFVGNTEAFF.

The chain combines TRBV5-4 with TRBJ2-5; TRBD2 matches at 8 bases. The V gene's germline CDR1 is SGHNT and CDR2 YYREEE (reference sequence). The V segment lost 3 bases and the J segment 3 bases; nucleotides outside the gene matches: 7. The CDR3 loop spans 15 amino acids. The CDR3 protein is CASSSQNSGKETQYF. The CDR3 bases are TGTGCCAGCAGCTCCCAAAATAGCGGGAAAGAGACCCAGTACTTC.

The V and J genes are TRBV2 and TRBJ2-7; 8 positions match TRBD1. CDR1 and CDR2 (germline): SNHLY, FYNNEI. Unmatched junction bases numbered 2, after V lost 4 bases and J lost 0 bases. This CDR3 is built from 14 residues. The CDR3 is CASSGQGASYEQYF. The CDR3 coding sequence is TGTGCCAGCAGTGGGCAGGGGGCCTCCTACGAGCAGTACTTC. The full variable domain, completed using reference TRBV2 and TRBJ2-7, is EPEVTQTPSHQVTQMGQEVILRCVPISNHLYFYWYRQILGQKVEFLVSFYNNEISEKSEIFDDQFSVERPDGSNFTLKIRSTKLEDSAMYFCASSGQGASYEQYFGPGTRLTVT.

Details on this clone: At the DNA level, this CDR3 is encoded by other sequences in the same sample as well. The DNA of the CDR3 is TGTGCCAGCTCACCACAGGGACAGTCTTCCTACGAGCAGTACTTC. Translated: CASSPQGQSSYEQYF. The chain uses TRBV18 and TRBJ2-7, with TRBD1 matching 7 bases. CDR1 is KGHSH, CDR2 LQKENI, per germline. This CDR3 is built from 15 residues. Trimming removed 1 base from V and 1 base from J; junction bases left unmatched: 4.

This clone was seen more than once but under ten times. The chain joins TRBV30 to TRBJ2-2; TRBD2 agrees at 16 bases. V trimming: 3 bases; J trimming: 10 bases; junction bases outside the gene matches: 5. CDR3 length: 15 amino acids. Germline V gene lookup returns CDR1 GTSNPN and CDR2 SVGIG (reference sequence). The CDR3 loop is CAWRGLAGGLEELFF. CDR3 nucleotide sequence: TGTGCCTGGAGGGGACTAGCGGGGGGGCTAGAGGAGCTGTTTTTT.

This clone has a handful of counts. The J gene is TRBJ2-1, the V gene TRBV11-3; tentative D call: TRBD1 (5 bases). This CDR3 has 13 amino acids. V gave up 1 base and J gave up 4 bases, with 5 bases separating them. Germline V lookup: CDR1 SGHNT, CDR2 YENEEA. This CDR3 reads CASSLGTYNEQFF. The CDR3 region has the DNA TGTGCCAGCAGCTTAGGGACATACAATGAGCAGTTCTTC.

This rearrangement joins TRBV21-1 to TRBJ2-6; TRBD2, the table's D call, was not compared with the DNA. TRBV21-1 is tagged as a pseudogene. This CDR3 region has 21 residues. The CDR3 bases are TGTGCCAGCAGCAAAGTTAGGCGGGCACCAGGATTCTTCTCTGGGGCCAACGTCCTGACTTTC. Its translation: CASSKVRRAPGFFSGANVLTF.

The chain recombines TRBV7-2 with TRBJ1-4; D is unresolved. CDR1 is SGHTA and CDR2 is FQGNSA in the germline V gene. The CDR3 length is 14 residues. Trimming shortened V by 3 bases and J by 0 bases, and 5 bases separated the two germline ends. The CDR3 DNA reads as TGTGCCAGCAGCTTGGGCGCAACTAATGAAAAACTGTTTTTT. It specifies CASSLGATNEKLFF.

This chain uses TRBV5-1 with TRBJ2-3, with TRBD2 matching over 14 bases. There are 17 residues in the CDR3. Germline assignment: CDR1 SGHRS and CDR2 YFSETQ. Trimming took 4 bases from V and 2 from J; bases not matched to a gene: 6. The CDR3 DNA follows: TGCGCCAGCAGCCCGGGACTAGCGGGGGTGTCCACAGATACGCAGTATTTT. This gives the protein CASSPGLAGVSTDTQYF.

V gene TRBV19 combines with J gene TRBJ2-5; D perhaps matches TRBD2 (7 bases). The J call is in doubt because the DNA end fits TRBJ2-7 better. This CDR3 contains 16 residues. Germline V lookup: CDR1 LNHDA, CDR2 SQIVND (reference sequence). The CDR3 nucleotides are TGTGCCAGTAGTGAACGGGGGGCCCCCTCTTCATACGAGCAGTACTTC. Protein product: CASSERGAPSSYEQYF.

This rearrangement joins TRBV10-3 to TRBJ2-5; D is uncertain. The J call may be wrong; the DNA end is better matched by TRBJ2-7. Germline V gives CDR1 ENHRY, CDR2 SYGVKD. The CDR3 runs to 11 residues. The CDR3 region is CAISERHEQYF. CDR3 in DNA: TGTGCCATCAGTGAGAGACACGAGCAGTACTTC.

This rearrangement joins TRBV19 to TRBJ2-5; the match to TRBD2 covers 9 bases. The CDR3 runs to 15 residues. The V and J ends lost 3 bases and 3 bases, in that order; junction bases with no gene match: 5. CDR1 is LNHDA, CDR2 SQIVND, per germline (reference sequence). The CDR3 region has the DNA TGTGCCAGTAGTATTGGGACTAGCAGGGAAGAGACCCAGTACTTC. It codes for CASSIGTSREETQYF.

This clone has only a few counts. The V and J genes are TRBV29-1 and TRBJ1-2; 11 bases agree with TRBD1. The CDR3 covers 16 residues. With 7 bases clipped from V and 3 bases from J, the junction kept 13 bases outside the gene matches. Germline V gene lookup returns CDR1 SQVTM and CDR2 ANQGSEA. For the CDR3, the DNA is TGCAGCGCGTCCGAGGGACAGGGGGTGATTGACTATGGCTACACCTTC. This translates into CSASEGQGVIDYGYTF.

The chain recombines TRBV7-9 with TRBJ1-2, with no clear D. The CDR3 is 11 residues long. CDR1 SEHNR and CDR2 FQNEAQ come from the germline V gene (reference sequence). V was pared by 5 bases and J by 3 bases, with 4 bases between. CDR3 in DNA: TGTGCCAGCAGCCTCGACTATGGCTACACCTTC. It yields the protein CASSLDYGYTF.

The J gene is TRBJ2-7, the V gene TRBV6-1, with TRBD1 matching 7 bases. The CDR3 extends over 15 amino acids. Trimming at V came to 2 bases and at J to 1 base, leaving 5 bases not matched to a gene. Germline assignment: CDR1 MNHNS and CDR2 SASEGT. DNA for the CDR3: TGTGCCAGCAGTGAATCGACAGGGAATTCCTACGAGCAGTACTTC. As protein: CASSESTGNSYEQYF.

The chain joins TRBV19 to TRBJ1-4; tentatively, D is TRBD1 (6 bases). The CDR3 consists of 14 residues. Germline V gene lookup returns CDR1 LNHDA and CDR2 SQIVND (reference sequence). Trimming removed 3 bases from V and 7 bases from J, with 12 bases in between. The CDR3 spells CASSIEQGGEKLFF. CDR3 DNA sequence: TGTGCCAGTAGTATCGAACAGGGTGGTGAAAAACTGTTTTTT.

This chain connects TRBV7-9 to TRBJ1-4; weak D call: TRBD1 (5 bases). The germline V gene has CDR1 SEHNR and CDR2 FQNEAQ (reference sequence). CDR3 length: 13 residues. The V gene lost 5 bases and the J gene lost 8 bases, with 12 bases spanning the gap. The CDR3 here is CASSAKPGEKLFF. The CDR3 bases are TGTGCCAGCAGCGCCAAACCAGGGGAAAAACTGTTTTTT.

The gene calls are TRBV28 and TRBJ2-7, with 8 positions matching TRBD2. This CDR3 region has 15 residues. Germline values: CDR1 MDHEN, CDR2 SYDVKM. V lost 7 bases, J lost 2 bases, and 10 bases stayed unmatched. CDR3 region: CASTSPGSGTYEQYF. For the CDR3, the DNA is TGTGCCAGCACCTCTCCTGGTAGCGGGACCTACGAGCAGTACTTC.

The V and J genes are TRBV7-2 and TRBJ1-5; D unclear. Germline CDR1 and CDR2: SGHTA and FQGNSA. V lost 9 bases to trimming and J lost 5 bases, with 11 bases between them. CDR3 length: 12 amino acids. The CDR3 nucleotides are TGTGCCAGTTCCTACCCGGATCAGCCCCAGCATTTT. Protein product: CASSYPDQPQHF.

The J gene is TRBJ1-5, the V gene TRBV28, with D possibly TRBD1 on 6 matching bases. Germline CDR1 and CDR2: MDHEN and SYDVKM. The CDR3 spans 16 residues. V lost 8 bases and J 2 bases, leaving 19 bases between the germline ends. CDR3 protein: CASRLGGGDGNQPQHF. CDR3 DNA: TGTGCCAGCCGCCTTGGAGGGGGGGATGGCAATCAGCCCCAGCATTTT.

The rearrangement joins TRBV5-4 to TRBJ2-5; 8 bases map to TRBD2. The length of the CDR3 is 15 residues. Trimming removed 2 bases from V and 5 bases from J; junction bases left unmatched: 8. Germline values: CDR1 SGHNT, CDR2 YYREEE (reference sequence). CDR3: CASSLKTSGRETQYF. The DNA for the CDR3 is TGTGCCAGCAGCTTAAAAACTAGCGGAAGGGAGACCCAGTACTTC.

The genes are TRBV30 and TRBJ2-7; possible D gene TRBD1, 5 bases. CDR1 is GTSNPN, CDR2 SVGIG, per germline (reference sequence). Trimming stripped 4 bases from V and 1 base from J, with 14 bases between. There are 14 residues in the CDR3. CDR3 sequence (DNA): TGTGCCTGGACTGGGGCCGAGTCGTCCTACGAGCAGTACTTC. This gives the protein CAWTGAESSYEQYF.

The chain uses TRBV7-6 and TRBJ2-3; possible D gene TRBD2, 6 bases. Between the trimmed V and J ends, which lost 2 bases and 2 bases, there was a span of 17 bases. The CDR3 length is 17 residues. Germline CDR1 reads SGHVS; CDR2 reads FNYEAQ. CDR3 sequence: CASSLSLRGVVTDTQYF. As DNA, the CDR3 is TGTGCCAGCAGCTTAAGCCTGCGCGGGGTGGTCACAGATACGCAGTATTTT.

Notes on this clone: At the DNA level, this CDR3 is encoded by other sequences in the same sample as well. The chain links TRBV7-9 to TRBJ1-1, with 9 bases matching TRBD1. Germline V gene lookup returns CDR1 SEHNR and CDR2 FQNEAQ (reference sequence). The CDR3 consists of 14 residues. After removal of 3 bases from V and 1 base from J, the junction contained 0 bases not matched to a gene. The DNA for the CDR3 is TGTGCCAGCAGCTTGGGACAGGGGAACACTGAAGCTTTCTTT. Its protein is CASSLGQGNTEAFF. Filled out from reference TRBV7-9 and TRBJ1-1, the complete variable domain reads DTGVSQNPRHKITKRGQNVTFRCDPISEHNRLYWYRQTLGQGPEFLTYFQNEAQLEKSRLLSDRFSAERPKGSFSTLEIQRTEQGDSAMYLCASSLGQGNTEAFFGQGTRLTVV.